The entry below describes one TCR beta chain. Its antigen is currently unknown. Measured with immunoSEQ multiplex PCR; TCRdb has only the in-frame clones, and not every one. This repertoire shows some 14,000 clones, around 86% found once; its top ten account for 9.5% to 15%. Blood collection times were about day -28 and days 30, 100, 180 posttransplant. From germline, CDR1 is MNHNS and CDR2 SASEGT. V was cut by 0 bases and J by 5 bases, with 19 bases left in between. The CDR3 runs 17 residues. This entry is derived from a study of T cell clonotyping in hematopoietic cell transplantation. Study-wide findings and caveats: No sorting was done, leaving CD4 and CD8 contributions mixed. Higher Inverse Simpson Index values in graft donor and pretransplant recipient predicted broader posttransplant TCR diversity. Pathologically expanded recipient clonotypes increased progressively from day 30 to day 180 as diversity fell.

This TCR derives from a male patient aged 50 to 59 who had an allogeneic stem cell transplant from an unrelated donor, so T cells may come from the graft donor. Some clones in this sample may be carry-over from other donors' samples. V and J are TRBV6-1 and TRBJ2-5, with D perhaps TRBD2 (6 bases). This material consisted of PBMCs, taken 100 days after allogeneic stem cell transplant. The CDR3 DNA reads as TGTGCCAGCAGTGAAGCGCTTCTGGCAGGGAGCGGGGAGACCCAGTACTTC. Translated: CASSEALLAGSGETQYF.